These 8 T cell receptor beta chains were all obtained from the same sample, sequenced in a study of cytomegalovirus exposure and HLA in healthy donors. The primer mix had 60 Vbeta and 13 Jbeta primers. Libraries were prepared by immunoSEQ multiplex PCR; TCRdb keeps only in-frame clonotypes and omits some of them. Here the sample spans some 150,000 clones, 81% being singletons. The sequencing input was PBMCs. The receptor set was obtained from a woman aged 18-29 years in good health and CMV-seropositive.

The rearrangement uses TRBV4-3 and TRBJ2-6, with D hard to call. The CDR3 spans 15 residues. Germline CDR1 and CDR2: LGHNA and YSLEER. Trimming pared 0 bases from V and 2 bases from J, leaving 5 bases between. Here the CDR3 DNA reads TGCGCCAGCAGCCAAGAGAGGACTGGGGCCAACGTCCTGACTTTC. Translated, it gives CASSQERTGANVLTF.

V usage is TRBV19 and J usage is TRBJ2-7; maybe TRBD2 (5 bases). The CDR3 consists of 14 residues. Germline CDR1 is LNHDA and CDR2 is SQIVND (reference sequence). V was trimmed by 3 bases and J by 4 bases, leaving 13 bases between them. In DNA form, the CDR3 reads TGTGCCAGTAGTATCTCCGGGAACACTTACGAGCAGTACTTC. It translates to CASSISGNTYEQYF.

V gene TRBV28 combines with J gene TRBJ2-1, with TRBD1 matching over 8 bases. CDR1 MDHEN and CDR2 SYDVKM come from the germline V gene. CDR3 length: 11 amino acids. The V and J ends lost 6 bases and 14 bases, in that order; junction bases with no gene match: 6. CDR3 DNA sequence: TGTGCCAGCAGCATAAACAGGGGGAAGTTCTTC. Protein: CASSINRGKFF.

This clone was found many times. V and J are TRBV28 and TRBJ1-5; possibly TRBD1 for D (6 bases). The CDR3 has 14 amino acids. Trimming took 4 bases from V and 5 from J, leaving 12 bases between them. Germline V gene sequence: CDR1 MDHEN, CDR2 SYDVKM. The CDR3 is CASSSLQGDQPQHF. In DNA form, the CDR3 reads TGTGCCAGCAGTTCTTTACAGGGAGATCAGCCCCAGCATTTT.

The V gene is TRBV13, the J gene TRBJ2-7; 8 bases agree with TRBD1. CDR3 length: 14 residues. The V segment lost 5 bases and the J segment 2 bases; nucleotides outside the gene matches: 5. The V gene's germline CDR1 is PRHDT and CDR2 FYEKMQ (reference sequence). CDR3 residues: CASSLRTGTYEQYF. DNA for the CDR3: TGTGCCAGCAGCCTCCGGACAGGGACCTACGAGCAGTACTTC.

The rearrangement uses TRBV30 and TRBJ1-2; D unclear. Germline CDR1 is GTSNPN and CDR2 is SVGIG (reference sequence). The CDR3 runs to 11 residues. The V end was cut by 4 bases, the J end by 7 bases, with 10 bases between. The CDR3 region is CAWTGGGGYTF. In nucleotides, the CDR3 is TGTGCCTGGACCGGCGGCGGTGGCTACACCTTC.

The V and J genes are TRBV4-1 and TRBJ1-2; D remains ambiguous. This CDR3 comprises 14 residues. Germline V gene data show CDR1 as MGHRA and CDR2 as YSYEKL. The V and J ends lost 10 bases and 5 bases respectively, with 20 bases between them. CDR3 sequence reads: CATRENPAAYGYTF. CDR3 in DNA: TGCGCCACTCGGGAAAACCCGGCAGCGTATGGCTACACCTTC.

The gene calls are TRBV5-1 and TRBJ1-2; tentative D call: TRBD1 (5 bases). The length of the CDR3 is 14 residues. V was cut by 5 bases and J by 4 bases, with 15 bases left in between. Germline V gives CDR1 SGHRS, CDR2 YFSETQ. In nucleotides, the CDR3 is TGCGCCAGCAGAATAACAGGATCCGGCTATGGCTACACCTTC. Its translation: CASRITGSGYGYTF. Full variable domain (missing parts from reference TRBV5-1 and TRBJ1-2): KAGVTQTPRYLIKTRGQQVTLSCSPISGHRSVSWYQQTPGQGLQFLFEYFSETQRNKGNFPGRFSGRQFSNSRSEMNVSTLELGDSALYLCASRITGSGYGYTFGSGTRLTVV.